One T cell receptor beta chain is described in this entry. Antigen unknown. The sample comes from a study of T cell repertoires in cytomegalovirus infection. Study information: Matching HLA type and CMV infection were both indicated by public TCR beta signatures.

Each CDR3 protein gets one entry after TCRdb re-called the reads with MiXCR. The sample records under 130,000 distinct CDR3 sequences, roughly 41% being singletons. With 1 base clipped from V and 2 bases from J, the junction kept 11 bases outside the gene matches. In germline, CDR1 is SGHVS, CDR2 FNYEAQ. This CDR3 region has 17 residues. Findings of the study overall: The cumulative frequency of public TCR beta families distinguished individuals who carried CMV together with the relevant HLA. The response measured ex vivo was dominated by TCR beta clonotypes (HLA-C-restricted and CMV-specific).

The V call is TRBV7-6, the J call TRBJ2-7, with 7 bases matching TRBD2. The clonotype originates from a human donor in good health (CMV status not recorded). Some clones in this sample may be carry-over from other donors' samples. Sequencing used CD8+ T cells from cultured PBMCs, obtained from culture after CMV antigen stimulation. The CDR3: CASSLGPLGGGAYEQYF. CDR3 DNA sequence: TGTGCCAGCAGCTTAGGTCCCCTTGGCGGGGGAGCCTACGAGCAGTACTTC.